These 22 T cell receptor beta chains were sequenced from one sample in a study of blood T cell repertoires in COVID-19. Some clones are missing from TCRdb's copy, which holds only in-frame ones; the method was immunoSEQ multiplex PCR. The sample carries about 300,000 clones, 70% to 85% recorded once. The sequencing input was peripheral blood. The source of these receptors is a human donor with COVID-19, enrolled during active disease. The donor label of this sample is uncertain.

J is TRBJ2-2 and V is TRBV9; TRBD1 might be the D (6 bases). The CDR3 runs to 16 residues. The ends were cut back, 0 bases at V and 1 base at J, with 10 bases in the middle. The germline V gene encodes CDR1 SGDLS and CDR2 YYNGEE. Here the CDR3 reads CASSVAGDRNTGELFF. The CDR3 bases are TGTGCCAGCAGCGTAGCAGGGGATAGGAACACCGGGGAGCTGTTTTTT.

A single count supports this clone. V is TRBV15 and J is TRBJ1-2; 8 nucleotides agree with TRBD1. Germline CDR1 reads LNHNV; CDR2 reads YYDKDF (reference sequence). V trimming: 3 bases; J trimming: 0 bases; junction bases outside the gene matches: 6. This CDR3 spans 16 amino acids. CDR3 sequence reads: CATSRAGQGSNYGYTF. CDR3 nucleotides: TGTGCCACCAGCAGGGCTGGACAGGGCTCTAACTATGGCTACACCTTC.

The chain joins TRBV30 to TRBJ1-3; tentative D call: TRBD1 (5 bases). This CDR3 has 15 amino acids. The ends were cut back, 0 bases at V and 0 bases at J, with 9 bases in the middle. The germline V gene has CDR1 GTSNPN and CDR2 SVGIG (reference sequence). The CDR3 nucleotides read TGTGCCTGGAGTGTTGACAGTTACTCTGGAAACACCATATATTTT. Translation gives CAWSVDSYSGNTIYF.

This chain uses TRBV9 with TRBJ1-3; D possibly corresponds to TRBD1 (6 bases). The CDR3 length is 15 residues. Trimming cost V 3 bases and J 0 bases, with 10 bases left between them. Germline V gene lookup returns CDR1 SGDLS and CDR2 YYNGEE. The CDR3 spells CASSAQGSSGNTIYF. CDR3 nucleotide sequence: TGTGCCAGCAGCGCCCAGGGGAGCTCTGGAAACACCATATATTTT. The full variable domain, completed using reference TRBV9 and TRBJ1-3, is DSGVTQTPKHLITATGQRVTLRCSPRSGDLSVYWYQQSLDQGLQFLIQYYNGEERAKGNILERFSAQQFPDLHSELNLSSLELGDSALYFCASSAQGSSGNTIYFGEGSWLTVV.

The table lists this clone with a few counts. This rearrangement joins TRBV7-3 to TRBJ1-1, with no clear D. The CDR3 totals 14 residues. Trimming took 0 bases from V and 8 from J, leaving 13 bases between them. Germline-derived CDR1 and CDR2 are SGHTA and FQGTGA. This CDR3 is CASSLTNSGNEAFF. The CDR3 region has the DNA TGTGCCAGCAGCTTAACAAATTCCGGGAACGAAGCTTTCTTT.

The chain joins TRBV5-1 to TRBJ2-3, with 9 bases lining up with TRBD2. The CDR3 loop spans 15 amino acids. Germline CDR1 SGHRS, CDR2 YFSETQ. V shed 1 base and J 3 bases; nucleotides not matched to a gene: 3. CDR3 DNA sequence: TGCGCCAGCAGCTTGCTCGCGGGAGGGACAGATACGCAGTATTTT. It encodes CASSLLAGGTDTQYF.

V is TRBV7-6 and J is TRBJ2-3; unclear D gene. CDR1 is SGHVS, CDR2 FNYEAQ, per germline. The V end lost 3 bases, the J end lost 2 bases, and 9 bases lay between the germline ends. The CDR3 sequence is 14 residues long. The CDR3 DNA sequence: TGTGCCAGCAGCTTGGCCGGGTTCACAGATACGCAGTATTTT. Translation: CASSLAGFTDTQYF.

The CDR3 DNA follows: TGTGCCAGCAGTTACTCTAGCAGGGGCACAGATACGCAGTATTTT. As protein: CASSYSSRGTDTQYF. The V call is TRBV6-5, the J call TRBJ2-3; D possibly corresponds to TRBD1 (5 bases). Trimming shortened V by 0 bases and J by 1 base, and 8 bases separated the two germline ends. From germline, CDR1 is MNHEY and CDR2 SVGAGI. CDR3 length equals 15 residues.

The V gene is TRBV21-1, the J gene TRBJ2-7; the table's D call, TRBD2, has no DNA check behind it. TRBV21-1 corresponds to a pseudogene. The CDR3 runs 15 residues. CDR3 bases: TGTGCCAGCAGCAACCCGAGCGGCGTGGTGTCCGAGCAGTACTTC. It codes for CASSNPSGVVSEQYF.

The chain employs TRBV7-8 and TRBJ2-1; 12 nucleotides match TRBD1. Germline loops: CDR1 SGHVS, CDR2 FQNEAQ. The CDR3 loop spans 15 amino acids. J gave up 4 bases and V 5 bases, and 3 bases lay outside the gene matches. CDR3 amino acids: CASSRDRGPYNEQFF. Written as DNA, the CDR3 is TGTGCCAGCAGCCGGGACAGGGGGCCATACAATGAGCAGTTCTTC.

This clone has ten or more counts. V is TRBV18 and J is TRBJ2-7; 11 nucleotides agree with TRBD1. This CDR3 comprises 13 residues. Trimming removed 4 bases from V and 6 bases from J; junction bases left unmatched: 2. Germline CDR1 KGHSH, CDR2 LQKENI. CDR3 protein: CASSRGTGGEQYF. The CDR3 DNA sequence: TGTGCCAGCTCACGAGGGACAGGGGGCGAGCAGTACTTC.

J is TRBJ2-3 and V is TRBV19, with 8 bases identical to TRBD2. Germline V lookup: CDR1 LNHDA, CDR2 SQIVND (reference sequence). The ends lost 1 base at V and 11 bases at J; junction bases unmatched: 8. CDR3 size: 14 residues. CDR3 nucleotide sequence: TGTGCCAGTAGTATAGGGGTTGAGCGGGAGCGGCAGTATTTT. Translated: CASSIGVERERQYF.

The gene calls are TRBV27 and TRBJ1-2; 7 positions agree with TRBD1. V was pared by 5 bases and J by 8 bases, with 23 bases of the junction left unmatched. The CDR3 spans 18 residues. CDR1 is MNHEY, CDR2 SMNVEV, per germline (reference sequence). The CDR3 sequence: CASSPLYRGRRVDTGYTF. The CDR3 DNA follows: TGTGCCAGCAGTCCACTGTACAGGGGCCGGCGTGTGGATACCGGCTACACCTTC.

A note on this clone: At the DNA level, this CDR3 is encoded by other sequences in the same sample as well. The chain recombines TRBV19 with TRBJ1-1, with D possibly being TRBD1 (6 bases). V lost 1 base, J lost 1 base, and 7 bases lay in between. The CDR3 length is 14 residues. Germline V gene lookup returns CDR1 LNHDA and CDR2 SQIVND (reference sequence). CDR3 coding DNA: TGTGCCAGTAGTATAGGGACAGCGAACACTGAAGCTTTCTTT. This sequence encodes CASSIGTANTEAFF.

The chain combines TRBV6-5 with TRBJ1-5; tentatively, D is TRBD1 (6 bases). Germline CDR1 MNHEY, CDR2 SVGAGI. This CDR3 has 14 residues. The germline V and J ends were trimmed by 10 bases and 0 bases, with 13 bases remaining between them. CDR3 residues: CATDRSNSNQPQHF. For the CDR3, the DNA is TGTGCCACCGACAGGTCAAATAGCAATCAGCCCCAGCATTTT.

J is TRBJ1-1 and V is TRBV28; TRBD1 might be the D (6 bases). The V gene's germline CDR1 is MDHEN and CDR2 SYDVKM. This CDR3 contains 14 residues. The V end was cut by 6 bases, the J end by 10 bases, with 21 bases between. The CDR3 reads CASSLRPQIRGAFF. DNA of the CDR3: TGTGCCAGCAGCCTCAGACCCCAAATCAGGGGAGCTTTCTTT.

The J gene is TRBJ1-2, the V gene TRBV27; TRBD1 matches at 8 bases. Germline V gene sequence: CDR1 MNHEY, CDR2 SMNVEV (reference sequence). The CDR3 spans 14 residues. J was trimmed by 4 bases and V by 6 bases; bases with no gene match: 7. In DNA, the CDR3 is TGTGCCAGCAGCTCCCTGGGACAGGTCTATGGCTACACCTTC. This codes for CASSSLGQVYGYTF.

The chain couples TRBV12-3 or TRBV12-4 to TRBJ1-6; D gene unclear. V lost 3 bases, J lost 8 bases, and 8 bases lay in between. The CDR3 runs to 13 residues. CDR3 region: CASSFGFYSPLHF. The DNA of the CDR3 is TGTGCCAGCAGTTTCGGTTTCTATTCACCCCTCCACTTT.

This rearrangement joins TRBV24-1 to TRBJ1-2; 8 bases fit TRBD1. This CDR3 is 16 amino acids long. Germline loops: CDR1 KGHDR, CDR2 SFDVKD. V lost 3 bases to trimming and J lost 5 bases; unmatched junction nucleotides: 10. CDR3 protein: CATSDPPGQGSYGYTF. CDR3 DNA sequence: TGTGCCACCAGTGATCCTCCTGGACAGGGATCGTATGGCTACACCTTC.

The V and J genes are TRBV19 and TRBJ1-4; D is unclear. Germline V gene lookup returns CDR1 LNHDA and CDR2 SQIVND (reference sequence). The ends were cut back, 4 bases at V and 5 bases at J, with 8 bases in the middle. The CDR3 is 13 residues long. CDR3 sequence: CASSRTPNEKLFF. DNA for the CDR3: TGTGCCAGTAGTAGGACTCCGAATGAAAAACTGTTTTTT.

The rearrangement links TRBV7-3 to TRBJ2-7, with D perhaps TRBD1 (5 bases). Germline CDR1 reads SGHTA; CDR2 reads FQGTGA. This CDR3 spans 16 amino acids. With 1 base removed from V and 0 bases from J, the gap between germline ends came to 13 bases. DNA of the CDR3: TGTGCCAGCAGCTTAAGCGGTAGCAGGGTCTCCTACGAGCAGTACTTC. It codes for CASSLSGSRVSYEQYF.

This chain connects TRBV28 to TRBJ2-3; weak D call: TRBD2 (6 bases). This CDR3 has 15 residues. V was shortened by 6 bases and J by 2 bases, with 15 bases between the two germline ends. In germline, CDR1 is MDHEN, CDR2 SYDVKM. The CDR3 spells CASSPPGRPTDTQYF. The DNA for the CDR3 is TGTGCCAGCAGCCCACCAGGGAGGCCCACAGATACGCAGTATTTT.